A selection of T cell receptor beta chains follows, all from one sample in a study of OX40 agonist ivuxolimab in advanced cancers. Libraries were prepared by immunoSEQ multiplex PCR; TCRdb keeps only in-frame clonotypes and omits some of them. The table records 130,000 or so clones, 85% to 95% of them present only once. The specimen was CD4+ or CD8+ T cells sorted from blood, collected in a trial of the OX40 agonist ivuxolimab. Source of these receptors: an adult with an advanced solid tumor such as melanoma, head and neck, liver or kidney cancer. CDR3s include the opening cysteine and the closing phenylalanine or tryptophan. A D gene is named only where the DNA matches it firmly. Clone sizes are given selectively: once, few, many, or a class where the clone is expanded.

TRBV2	.	TRBJ1-1	.	CASSVLRSSPTNSKAFF	TGTGCCAGCAGTGTATTACGTTCATCCCCAACTAATTCTAAGGCTTTCTTT
TRBV6-5	.	TRBJ1-2	.	CASSDTRGYGYTF	TGTGCCAGCAGTGACACCCGCGGCTATGGCTACACCTTC
TRBV29-1	.	TRBJ2-5	.	CSFDQGSHHAQYF	TGCAGCTTCGATCAGGGGTCCCACCACGCCCAGTACTTC
TRBV5-4	.	TRBJ2-3	.	CAAKGGGAGPNTDTQYF	TGTGCCGCGAAGGGAGGGGGCGCTGGGCCAAACACAGATACGCAGTATTTT
TRBV7-2	.	TRBJ1-1	.	CASSLEFNMNTEAFF	TGTGCCAGCAGCTTAGAGTTCAATATGAACACTGAAGCTTTCTTT
TRBV19	.	TRBJ1-4	.	CASSMRGAPRHSEKLFF	TGTGCCAGTAGTATGAGGGGAGCCCCTCGTCATAGTGAAAAACTGTTTTTT
TRBV19	few	TRBJ1-2	.	CASWGRRGYTF	TGTGCCAGCTGGGGTCGTCGTGGCTACACCTTC
TRBV7-2	.	TRBJ1-5	TRBD1	CASSPIGQGGGQPQHF	TGTGCCAGCAGCCCGATTGGACAGGGCGGGGGACAGCCCCAGCATTTT
TRBV25-1	.	TRBJ1-4	.	CASSWRGATNEKLFF	TGTGCCAGCAGTTGGAGGGGAGCAACTAATGAAAAACTGTTTTTT
TRBV28	.	TRBJ1-5	.	CASRIPPAGTMIRAQPQHF	TGTGCCAGCAGAATTCCCCCGGCCGGGACAATGATTCGGGCTCAGCCCCAGCATTTT
TRBV7-2	.	TRBJ2-7	.	CASSVAYEQYF	TGTGCCAGCAGCGTAGCCTACGAGCAGTACTTC
TRBV14	.	TRBJ2-3	.	CASSQDWVTQYF	TGTGCCAGCAGCCAAGATTGGGTTACGCAGTATTTT
TRBV5-4	.	TRBJ1-1	.	CASNREGGTEAFF	TGTGCCAGCAACAGGGAAGGGGGCACTGAAGCTTTCTTT
TRBV6-5	.	TRBJ2-6	.	CAGKTPGANVLTF	TGTGCCGGAAAGACTCCTGGGGCCAACGTCCTGACTTTC
TRBV27	.	TRBJ1-5	.	CASSFAGSSNQPQHF	TGTGCCAGCAGTTTCGCGGGTTCTAGCAATCAGCCCCAGCATTTT
TRBV6-1	once	TRBJ2-5	TRBD2	CASSKPSGGQETQYF	TGTGCCAGCAGTAAGCCTAGCGGGGGCCAAGAGACCCAGTACTTC
TRBV5-4	.	TRBJ1-1	TRBD1	CASSRGGQGGGAFF	TGTGCCAGCAGCCGGGGTGGACAGGGTGGAGGCGCTTTCTTT
TRBV5-4	.	TRBJ1-1	TRBD1	CASSMYDRAGEAFF	TGTGCCAGCAGCATGTACGACAGGGCTGGTGAAGCTTTCTTT
TRBV19	.	TRBJ2-7	TRBD2	CASSIAVGGTSGSYSYEQYF	TGTGCCAGTAGTATAGCTGTCGGTGGGACTAGCGGGAGCTACAGCTACGAGCAGTACTTC
TRBV5-1	few	TRBJ2-2	TRBD1	CASGGQGVGELFF	TGCGCCAGCGGGGGACAGGGAGTCGGGGAGCTGTTTTTT
TRBV6-4	.	TRBJ2-1	.	CASSDYREPLYNEQFF	TGTGCCAGCAGTGACTACAGGGAACCCCTCTACAATGAGCAGTTCTTC
TRBV7-9	.	TRBJ1-5	.	CASSSSGPRGNQPQHF	TGTGCCAGCAGCTCGTCGGGACCCAGGGGCAATCAGCCCCAGCATTTT
TRBV18	.	TRBJ1-1	.	CASSLTGMGGTEAFF	TGTGCCAGCTCACTTACAGGGATGGGGGGCACTGAAGCTTTCTTT
TRBV11-2	.	TRBJ1-1	TRBD1	CASSLDRGRTEAFF	TGTGCCAGCAGCTTGGACAGGGGGCGAACTGAAGCTTTCTTT
TRBV6-5	.	TRBJ2-7	TRBD1	CASRSGQAYEQYF	TGTGCCAGCAGATCGGGACAGGCCTACGAGCAGTACTTC
TRBV28	.	TRBJ2-2	TRBD1	CASSYRGPGELFF	TGTGCCAGCAGTTACAGGGGACCCGGGGAGCTGTTTTTT
TRBV7-9	.	TRBJ1-4	.	CASSQPNEKLFF	TGTGCCAGCAGCCAACCAAATGAAAAACTGTTTTTT
TRBV19	.	TRBJ2-2	.	CASSRPWGTGELFF	TGTGCCAGTAGTCGACCCTGGGGCACCGGGGAGCTGTTTTTT
TRBV5-4	.	TRBJ1-1	.	CASSLSRGATEAFF	TGTGCCAGCAGCTTGTCTCGGGGGGCCACTGAAGCTTTCTTT
TRBV5-1	.	TRBJ1-1	.	CASSPAAGRDTEAFF	TGCGCCAGCAGCCCGGCGGCAGGGCGGGACACTGAAGCTTTCTTT
TRBV7-6	.	TRBJ1-3	TRBD1	CASSPPGTGQINTIYF	TGTGCCAGCAGCCCCCCGGGCACGGGACAGATTAACACCATATATTTT
TRBV6-6	.	TRBJ2-5	TRBD2	CASSPRGEQETQYF	TGTGCCAGCAGCCCTCGGGGGGAACAAGAGACCCAGTACTTC
TRBV7-2	.	TRBJ1-1	TRBD1	CASSPQGALGWTEAFF	TGTGCCAGCAGCCCCCAGGGGGCTTTAGGGTGGACTGAAGCTTTCTTT
TRBV11-3	.	TRBJ2-7	TRBD2	CASSPGQGLAGPAYEQYF	TGTGCCAGCAGCCCCGGACAGGGACTAGCGGGGCCGGCCTACGAGCAGTACTTC
TRBV15	.	TRBJ1-1	.	CATSRPSLVGTEAFF	TGTGCCACCAGCAGACCCTCATTAGTTGGAACTGAAGCTTTCTTT
TRBV18	.	TRBJ1-5	.	CASPGGGSNQPQHF	TGTGCCAGCCCCGGGGGGGGTAGCAATCAGCCCCAGCATTTT
TRBV7-2	.	TRBJ1-6	.	CASSTDGGRSPLHF	TGTGCCAGCAGTACCGACGGGGGGCGATCACCCCTCCACTTT
TRBV30	few	TRBJ1-5	.	CAWSVSGGSAQHF	TGTGCCTGGAGTGTATCCGGCGGTTCGGCCCAGCATTTT
TRBV7-5	.	TRBJ2-3	.	CASSLWADTQYF	TGTGCCAGCAGCTTATGGGCAGATACGCAGTATTTT
TRBV6-5	once	TRBJ2-7	.	CASSYSNGGARQYF	TGTGCCAGCAGTTACTCGAACGGCGGGGCCAGGCAGTACTTC
TRBV7-2	.	TRBJ2-5	TRBD2	CASSLGLAGGERETQYF	TGTGCCAGCAGCTTGGGACTAGCGGGGGGGGAAAGGGAGACCCAGTACTTC
TRBV13	.	TRBJ2-5	TRBD2	CASSDRLALGETQYF	TGTGCCAGCAGCGACCGACTAGCGCTAGGGGAGACCCAGTACTTC
TRBV5-4	.	TRBJ1-2	.	CASSLGLDLANYGYTF	TGTGCCAGCAGCTTGGGATTGGACCTAGCTAACTATGGCTACACCTTC
TRBV6-5	once	TRBJ2-5	TRBD1	CASSDRQGKETQYF	TGTGCCAGCAGTGATCGACAGGGAAAAGAGACCCAGTACTTC
TRBV4-3	.	TRBJ1-2	.	CASSQDSSGTNYGYTF	TGCGCCAGCAGCCAAGATTCATCCGGGACCAACTATGGCTACACCTTC